The present T cell receptor beta chain was sequenced within a study of T cells in Graves' hyperthyroidism and ophthalmopathy. Looking at the study overall: Blood was drawn when the patient was first diagnosed and still untreated. Study-wide results and caveats: Separation of ophthalmopathy from stable hyperthyroidism was achieved by a 13 V-J model. The blood repertoire included most of the expanded thyroid clonotypes above 0.001.

Newly diagnosed hyperthyroidism patients aged 18 to 65 years had disease lasting under 2 months. The ends were cut back, 6 bases at V and 4 bases at J, with 22 bases in the middle. Per germline, CDR1 MDHEN and CDR2 SYDVKM. The CDR3 spans 16 residues. This clonotype has more than one count but fewer than ten. Its antigen is unknown. TCR beta CDR3 regions were amplified from RNA. Researchers ran a first-round RT-PCR on the TCR CDR3 using the HTBI primer set. MiXCR, applied by TCRdb to the multiplex PCR reads, yields one record per CDR3 protein. The sample shows 650,000 to 700,000 distinct CDR3 sequences, 15% to 20% of them seen only once.

The specimen sequenced was blood. The TCR comes from a man aged 45-65 years with Graves' hyperthyroidism. This chain links TRBV28 with TRBJ2-7; no firm D call. CDR3: CASRGGGAPGAYEQYF. The CDR3 region has the DNA TGTGCCAGCAGGGGCGGTGGCGCTCCCGGAGCATACGAGCAGTACTTC.